This is a list of T cell receptor beta chains from one sample in a study of blood T cells in healthy people across ages. TCRdb reprocessed the 5' RACE reads with MiXCR, giving one entry per CDR3 protein. The data hold 1.5 million to 2 million distinct CDR3 sequences, with roughly 52% observed a single time. The source material was blood. All receptors derive from a woman in her thirties or forties in good health. Each CDR3 is given with its conserved first and last residue. A D gene is named only where the DNA matches it firmly. A clone size is listed for some rows: how often the clone was seen (once, few, many), or a class if it is expanded.

D,V,J,size,DNA,CDR3
.,TRBV18,TRBJ2-5,.,TGTGCCAGCTCAACGGGCTCTGTAGAGACCCAGTACTTC,CASSTGSVETQYF
.,TRBV7-2,TRBJ2-7,few,TGTGCCAGCAGCTTAGTCCCGGTTGACTACGAGCAGTACTTC,CASSLVPVDYEQYF
.,TRBV6-2/TRBV6-3,TRBJ1-5,.,TGTGCCAGCATGATGGACAGCACTAAGCCCCAGCATTTT,CASMMDSTKPQHF
.,TRBV18,TRBJ2-7,few,TGTGCCAGCTCACCACGAGGTGAGGGGCGAGGCGAGCAGTACTTC,CASSPRGEGRGEQYF
.,TRBV7-2,TRBJ2-3,once,TGTGCCAGCAGCGTAAGTCAGGTTACAGATACGCAGTATTTT,CASSVSQVTDTQYF
TRBD1,TRBV7-9,TRBJ2-1,few,TGTGCCAGCAGCATGGACAGGGGGTCTTCCTACAATGAGCAGTTCTTC,CASSMDRGSSYNEQFF
.,TRBV29-1,TRBJ1-2,.,TGCAGCGTTGAAAGAGTAAGTCTAGAAGGAGGCTACACCTTC,CSVERVSLEGGYTF
.,TRBV5-5,TRBJ2-7,.,TGTGCCAGCAGCACGATTTATGAGCTAGTGGAGCCGGGCTACGAGCAGTACTTC,CASSTIYELVEPGYEQYF
.,TRBV28,TRBJ2-1,few,TGTGCCAGCAGTTTGTTACAGGGTAGGAATGAGCAGTTCTTC,CASSLLQGRNEQFF
.,TRBV12-3/TRBV12-4,TRBJ1-3,.,TGTGCCAGCAACCCTAACAGGGCTGGAAACACCATATATTTT,CASNPNRAGNTIYF
.,TRBV27,TRBJ1-2,few,TGTGCCAGCAGTCGGACAGAAGCTAACTATGGCTACACCTTC,CASSRTEANYGYTF
.,TRBV5-1,TRBJ1-2,.,TGCGCCAGCAGCTGGAATCCGGGGGGCGACTATGGCTACACCTTC,CASSWNPGGDYGYTF
.,TRBV7-2,TRBJ2-7,.,TGTGCCAGCAGCTTTCTAGGGTCTGGCTACGAGCAGTACTTC,CASSFLGSGYEQYF
.,TRBV24-1,TRBJ2-1,.,TGTGCCACCAGTGACCCCGGGGGTTGGAATGAGCAGTTCTTC,CATSDPGGWNEQFF
.,TRBV6-6,TRBJ2-5,.,TGTGCCAGCAGTTACGGGTCGCGGGTGCCCGCACAAGAGACCCAGTACTTC,CASSYGSRVPAQETQYF
TRBD1,TRBV6-6,TRBJ2-7,.,TGTGCCAGCAGTTCGCGGACAGGGGCTGAAAATGAGCAGTACTTC,CASSSRTGAENEQYF
TRBD2,TRBV6-5,TRBJ2-1,.,TGTGCCAGCAGCTACGCCGGGACTAGCGGGAACAATGAGCAGTTCTTC,CASSYAGTSGNNEQFF
TRBD1,TRBV11-2,TRBJ1-1,few,TGTGCCAGCAGCTCGCTTCGACAGGGTCCTGAAGCTTTCTTT,CASSSLRQGPEAFF
TRBD1,TRBV20-1,TRBJ1-2,.,TGCAGTGCTCCCAACCAAGCGGACAGGAGGAACTATGGCTACACCTTC,CSAPNQADRRNYGYTF
.,TRBV20-1,TRBJ2-5,few,TGCAGTGCTAGCATTGCGGGGTTGGAGACCCAGTACTTC,CSASIAGLETQYF
.,TRBV6-6,TRBJ2-1,.,TGTGCCAGCAGCCCAAACCGACGGGAGTTCTTC,CASSPNRREFF
.,TRBV4-3,TRBJ2-7,few,TGCGCCAGCAGCCAAGATCGTTACAACGGCGAGCAGTACTTC,CASSQDRYNGEQYF
TRBD1,TRBV4-2,TRBJ1-4,.,TGTGCCAGCAGCCCCCGAGAGGACAGGGTCAACGCCGAAAAGCTGTTTTTT,CASSPREDRVNAEKLFF
TRBD1,TRBV5-1,TRBJ2-5,.,TGCGCCAGCAGCTTGCCGGGACAGGGGAATGAGCAGTACTTC,CASSLPGQGNEQYF
TRBD1,TRBV24-1,TRBJ2-3,few,TGTGCCACCAGTGATTCCGGGACAGGGGTTCGAGATACGCAGTATTTT,CATSDSGTGVRDTQYF
.,TRBV6-5,TRBJ2-7,once,TGTGCCAGCACTTCCCTACAGGCGGCGGGCTACGAGCAGTACTTC,CASTSLQAAGYEQYF
TRBD1,TRBV12-3/TRBV12-4,TRBJ1-1,few,TGTGCCAGCAGTCTACGGGCAGGGGGTCTGAACACTGAAGCTTTCTTT,CASSLRAGGLNTEAFF
.,TRBV7-9,TRBJ2-7,.,TGTGCCAGCAGCTTACCGGGGGAGACCTACGAGCAGTACTTC,CASSLPGETYEQYF
.,TRBV10-3,TRBJ2-7,few,TGTGCCATCAGTGAGTCGAGGGGCTACGAGCAGTACTTC,CAISESRGYEQYF
.,TRBV15,TRBJ1-5,.,TGTGCCACCAGCAGCCACAGCGCCAATCAGCCCCAGCATTTT,CATSSHSANQPQHF
TRBD1,TRBV29-1,TRBJ2-1,few,TGCAGCGCTACAGGGGAGAGGAATGAGCAGTTCTTC,CSATGERNEQFF
TRBD2,TRBV7-9,TRBJ2-1,.,TGTGCCAGCAGCGCCCTTGACGGACTAGCGGGGGGCGAGCAGTTCTTC,CASSALDGLAGGEQFF
.,TRBV7-9,TRBJ1-6,.,TGTGCCAGCAGACCCAGTGACAGCTCCTATAATTCACCCCTCCACTTT,CASRPSDSSYNSPLHF
.,TRBV28,TRBJ2-5,.,TGTGCCAGCAGTTTTCAGAGGAGCGGCCAAGAGACCCAGTACTTC,CASSFQRSGQETQYF
.,TRBV7-9,TRBJ2-7,.,TGTGCCAGCAGCTTACCGGGACACCACTACGAGCAGTACTTC,CASSLPGHHYEQYF
.,TRBV9,TRBJ2-7,.,TGTGCCAGCAGCGTAGATGGGTATACCTACAATGAGCAGTACTTC,CASSVDGYTYNEQYF
.,TRBV24-1,TRBJ1-2,.,TGTGCCACCAGTGATGTTACGGCGGGCTATGGCTACACCTTC,CATSDVTAGYGYTF
TRBD1,TRBV27,TRBJ1-2,.,TGTGCCAGCAGGACAGGGGGGACCCATAACTATGGCTACACCTTC,CASRTGGTHNYGYTF
.,TRBV6-5,TRBJ2-4,.,TGTGCCAGCACCGCCCCGGGGTTTCTCAAAAACATTCAGTACTTC,CASTAPGFLKNIQYF
TRBD1,TRBV28,TRBJ2-7,few,TGTGCCAGCAGTTCGCTCCCCGGGACAGGTACCTACGAGCAGTACTTC,CASSSLPGTGTYEQYF